The clone carrying this T cell receptor beta chain was found a few times. Between the trimmed V and J ends, which lost 6 bases and 3 bases, there was a span of 12 bases. This CDR3 contains 13 residues. CDR1 and CDR2 (germline): SNHLY, FYNNEI. Sequenced by immunoSEQ multiplex PCR; TCRdb stores in-frame clones only, minus some. The data show 80,000 to 100,000 clones, with roughly 89% seen just once and less than 3.5% held by the top ten. These data are taken from a study of control samples from healthy donors and cancer patients. The TCR was taken from a human donor in good health. The donor label of this sample is uncertain. Sequenced material: blood. The chain combines TRBV2 with TRBJ2-7; D uncertain. This CDR3 is CASRDEYSYEQYF. In DNA, the CDR3 is TGTGCCAGCAGGGACGAATACAGCTACGAGCAGTACTTC.